These T cell receptor beta chains were read from a single sample in a study of T-cell memory formation after mild COVID-19. TCRdb recomputed calls from the 5' RACE reads with MiXCR, one row per CDR3 protein. The repertoire consists of fewer than 400,000 distinct CDR3 sequences, with 16% occurring once and the leading ten covering 20% to 25%. The sequencing sample was made of PBMCs or a T cell subset sorted from them (not recorded which). The receptors were gathered from a man younger than 30 who had mild COVID-19 (a few samples of this study predate the infection). Cell type and time point are not known. The CDR3 runs from the conserved cysteine through the conserved F or W. The order of the fields is CDR3 length, D gene, J gene, clone size, V gene, CDR3 DNA, CDR3 protein. D genes are given only for firm matches. Some rows have no size entry. The others give once, few or many, or a class for an expanded clone.

18,TRBD1,TRBJ2-6,few,TRBV4-1,TGCGCCAGCAGCCAAGATTGGGACAGGGCTTCTGGGGCCAACGTCCTGACTTTC,CASSQDWDRASGANVLTF
14,NA,TRBJ2-1,NA,TRBV4-3,TGCGCCAGCAGCCAAGTGCCGTTTAACAATGAGCAGTTCTTC,CASSQVPFNNEQFF
19,NA,TRBJ1-2,many,TRBV12-3/TRBV12-4,TGTGCCAGCAGTTTCCCCCCTCGAGACAGGAAAATATGTATTGGGGGCTACACCTTC,CASSFPPRDRKICIGGYTF
16,TRBD2,TRBJ2-5,few,TRBV7-9,TGTGCCAGCAGCTTAGCGGGCGGGAGGGCCCAAGAGACCCAGTACTTC,CASSLAGGRAQETQYF
14,NA,TRBJ2-4,NA,TRBV29-1,TGCAGCGTTGCGGCCCGGGGGCTTCAAAACATTCAGTACTTC,CSVAARGLQNIQYF
13,TRBD1,TRBJ1-1,few,TRBV29-1,TGCAGCGTTGTGGGACAGGGTATCACTGAAGCTTTCTTT,CSVVGQGITEAFF
14,NA,TRBJ1-2,NA,TRBV4-3,TGCGCCAGCAGCCGAGGCAGGGAGGAGGGTGGCTACACCTTC,CASSRGREEGGYTF
12,NA,TRBJ1-1,few,TRBV12-3/TRBV12-4,TGTGCCAGCAATCCCTTGTATCATGAAGCTTTCTTT,CASNPLYHEAFF
12,NA,TRBJ1-1,NA,TRBV15,TGTGCCACCAGCACGAGTTGGGATGAAGCTTTCTTT,CATSTSWDEAFF
12,NA,TRBJ2-2,few,TRBV3-2,TGTGCCAGCAGGCGGCACACCGGGGAGCTGTTTTTT,CASRRHTGELFF
14,NA,TRBJ2-1,NA,TRBV20-1,TGCAGTGCCTATCGAGCTCCATCTTACAATGAGCAGTTCTTC,CSAYRAPSYNEQFF
14,TRBD1,TRBJ2-5,few,TRBV5-1,TGCGCCAGCAGCTTGGCAGGGGGCACGGAGACCCAGTACTTC,CASSLAGGTETQYF